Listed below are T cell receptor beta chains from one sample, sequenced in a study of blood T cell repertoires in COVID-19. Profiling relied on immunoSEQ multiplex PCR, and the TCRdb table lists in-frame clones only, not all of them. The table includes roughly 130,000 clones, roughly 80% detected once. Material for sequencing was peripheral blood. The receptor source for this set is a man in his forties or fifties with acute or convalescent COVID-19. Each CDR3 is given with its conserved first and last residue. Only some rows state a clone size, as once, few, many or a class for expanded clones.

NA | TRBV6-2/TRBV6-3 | CASSYQKYNSPLHF
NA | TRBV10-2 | CASIGTPGLAGRQYF
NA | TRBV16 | CASSLGQGRTDTQYF
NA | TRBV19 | CASSPLDGGEAFF
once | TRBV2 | CASRERQGRAGSGYTF
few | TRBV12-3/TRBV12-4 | CASSSGSYYGYTF
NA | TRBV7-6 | CASSWRGAGDTQYF
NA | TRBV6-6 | CASSYSSSSGNTIYF
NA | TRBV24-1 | CATSVRGPSKLFF
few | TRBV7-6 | CASSLMAGGGRTEAFF
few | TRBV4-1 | CASSQPSRGARNTIYF
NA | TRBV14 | CASSQTGGVGNTIYF
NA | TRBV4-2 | CASSLFPESEETQYF
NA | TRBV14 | CASSQTGFSYEQYF
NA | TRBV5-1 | CASSLGQRNEKLFF
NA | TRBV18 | CASSPNGQGAGTGELFF
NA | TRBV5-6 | CASSLDPGGNTEAFF
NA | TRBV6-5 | CASRRTSGAPNEQFF
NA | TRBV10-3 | CAISETDFTEAFF
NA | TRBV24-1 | CATSDSGGLSYNEQFF
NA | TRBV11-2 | CASSLEQLNTEAFF
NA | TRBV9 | CASSRYVGLQETQYF
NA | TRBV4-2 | CASSQVEGYSNQPQHF
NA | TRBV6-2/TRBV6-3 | CASSYAGRGGNTEAFF
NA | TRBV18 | CASSPLRVDTGELFF
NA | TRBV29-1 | CSVGTGPNEKLFF
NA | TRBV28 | CASSLMDRGFYGYTF
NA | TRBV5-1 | CASSARDYRLNEQFF
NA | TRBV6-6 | CASRTLDRVFNEQFF
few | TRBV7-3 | CASSLNPGKQQYF
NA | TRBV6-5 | CASSPLQETGTEAFF
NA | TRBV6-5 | CASSGLAGGSGEQFF
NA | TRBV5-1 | CASSLFAQDGGYTF
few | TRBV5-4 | CASSQDGTGSTEAFF
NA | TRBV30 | CAWSMSGGGNTIYF
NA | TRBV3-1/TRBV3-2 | CASSQYSGGREGEKLFF
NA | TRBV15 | CATSRAQNPYNSPLHF
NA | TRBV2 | CASILGGNTGELFF
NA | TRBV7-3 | CASSFGQQETQYF
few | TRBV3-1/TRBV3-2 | CASSQVSRGSYNSPLHF
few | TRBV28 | CASSFPGQGAKNSPLHF
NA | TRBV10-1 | CASRGLANTGELFF
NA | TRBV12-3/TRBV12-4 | CASRRAATDTQYF
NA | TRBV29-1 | CSVGQNTGELFF
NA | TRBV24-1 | CATSDPDRETGELFF
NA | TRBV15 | CATSSDRGGYGYTF